This TCR beta chain was identified in a study of blood T cell repertoires in COVID-19. Overall study context: T cells, B-cell-depleted T cells, or PBMCs supplied cDNA or gDNA.

In the authors' methods: Nucleated cell counts were estimated from reference gene primer amplification. Profiling relied on immunoSEQ multiplex PCR, and the TCRdb table lists in-frame clones only, not all of them. Clone size and V and J calls were adopted from that table, with D and trimming inferred from the DNA. The sample lists some 170,000 clones, about nine tenths seen once, with roughly 1.5% in the top ten. Notes on this clone: Other DNA sequences of this sample code for an identical CDR3.

The germline gives CDR1 MDHEN, CDR2 SYDVKM. V lost 8 bases and J lost 1, with 9 bases in between. This CDR3 comprises 13 residues. The receptor was isolated from a woman between 50 and 59 years old with acute or convalescent COVID-19. The sequenced sample was peripheral blood. The J gene is TRBJ1-5, the V gene TRBV28; D unresolved. CDR3 region: CASRGASNQPQHF. For the CDR3, the DNA is TGTGCCAGCCGAGGTGCGAGCAATCAGCCCCAGCATTTT.